The entry below describes one T cell receptor (beta chain). Its target antigen remains unknown. There are no base qualities to consult, and no much larger clone falls within one base. The data derive from a study of T cells after yellow fever vaccination (dated by TCRdb to about 2019). Study-level background: Libraries from fractions with low cell numbers were prepared with the SMART-Seq v4 Ultra Low Input RNA kit. Bulk PBMC replicates and cell subsets were isolated from blood drawn at multiple timepoints before and after both primary and secondary immunization. To follow T-cell clones before and after primary and booster YFV17D yellow fever vaccination, bulk TCR alpha and beta repertoires were sequenced over time. The cohort comprised two healthy male donors, one aged 18 to 29 and one aged 30 to 39 years. Beyond this particular receptor, the publication reports: Computational filtering was needed because FACS-sorted repertoires could contain abundant contaminating clonotypes from the bulk population. Most clones expanded after primary vaccination (almost 97% of CD4 and 80% to 90% of CD8) were re-detected after the booster, suggesting that broad memory maintenance occurred. A small fraction of clonotypes appeared in both the CD4 and CD8 compartments, likely as a result of convergent recombination. Because the study included only a couple of donors, the extent to which the findings can be generalized is limited. The secondary T-cell response was weaker than the primary response but faster, peaking on day 5 instead of day 15.

This sample's treatment or condition label indicates: live attenuated yellow fever vaccine strain. PBMCs were isolated from peripheral blood using a standard Ficoll-Paque protocol. Dynabeads CD4 and CD8 positive selection kits were used to isolate the CD4 and CD8 T-cell fractions. TriZol was used to extract RNA from bulk PBMCs, from CD4 and CD8 fractions, and from dextramer-positive and dextramer-negative fractions. Data came from an Illumina NovaSeq 6000. TCR cDNA was synthesized by 5'RACE template switching, through which a universal primer site and unique molecular identifiers were introduced. Priming for cDNA synthesis came from both the TCR alpha and TCR beta constant segments. Library amplification involved two PCR steps, and the second step added sample barcodes and sequencing adapters. Libraries were sequenced on Illumina HiSeq 2500 (2x100 bp) or NovaSeq (2x150 bp). Concerning the study's data processing: MIGEC handled demultiplexing of reads and collapsing into UMI consensus sequences, while MiXCR performed V(D)J alignment. Clonotypes responding to the vaccine were identified with edgeR on replicate PBMC samples, with the criteria of FDR below 0.01 and a log2 fold change above 5 up to day 15. Each bulk clonotype was labeled CD4 or CD8 based on which sequenced repertoire, CD4 or CD8, contained the clonotype at higher abundance. Starting from the raw public reads, TCRdb applied fastp trimming at Q25, assembled clones with MiXCR and retained in-frame beta chains. Each entry is one CDR3 protein sequence, shown with its most common DNA and genes. TCRdb, not the original authors, processed these V and J calls. The sample records roughly 160,000 distinct CDR3 sequences, approximately 10% of which are singletons. The ten largest account for around 33% of the sample.

V is trimmed back by 5 bases and J by 8 bases, and the junction contains 14 bases that no gene match accounts for. CDR1 PRHDT and CDR2 FYEKMQ were looked up in the germline V gene (reference sequence). The CDR3 runs 15 amino acids, cysteine and phenylalanine included. Only the CDR3 DNA is retained, 45 bases long and in frame from the first base. The chain uses TRBV13 and TRBJ1-2; 7 bases in the middle match TRBD1. The sequencing used CD8+ T cells sorted from PBMCs, collected 45 days after the yellow fever booster vaccination. This TCR was sampled from a young man who received the YFV17D yellow fever vaccine. The base sequence is TGTGCCAGCAGCCCCCTTTTAGACAGGGAAGAAGGCTACACCTTC. It translates to CASSPLLDREEGYTF.